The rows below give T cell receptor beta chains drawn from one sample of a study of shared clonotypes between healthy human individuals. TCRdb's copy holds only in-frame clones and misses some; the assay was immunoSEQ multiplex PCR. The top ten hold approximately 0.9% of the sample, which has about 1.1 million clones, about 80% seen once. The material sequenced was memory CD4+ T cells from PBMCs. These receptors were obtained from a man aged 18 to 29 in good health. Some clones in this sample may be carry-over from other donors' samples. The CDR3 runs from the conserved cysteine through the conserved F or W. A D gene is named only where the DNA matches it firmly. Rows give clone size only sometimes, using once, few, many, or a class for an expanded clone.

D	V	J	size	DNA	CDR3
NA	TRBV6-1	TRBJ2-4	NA	TGTGCCACCTCGTCCTGGCGGCAAGCCAAAAACATTCAGTACTTC	CATSSWRQAKNIQYF
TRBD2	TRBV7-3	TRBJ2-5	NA	TGTGCCAGCAGCTCCCTGACTAGCGGACAAGAGACCCAGTACTTC	CASSSLTSGQETQYF
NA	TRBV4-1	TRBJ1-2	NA	TGCGCCAGCAGCCAAGATCAAGGCAGGGAATCCTACACCTTC	CASSQDQGRESYTF
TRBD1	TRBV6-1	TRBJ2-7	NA	TGTGCCAGCAGTGGGACAGGGCTTACCGAGCAGTACTTC	CASSGTGLTEQYF
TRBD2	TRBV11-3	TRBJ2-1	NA	TGTGCCAGCAGCTTCGGCGGGAGGATGAATGAGCAGTTCTTC	CASSFGGRMNEQFF
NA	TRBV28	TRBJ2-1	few	TGTGCCAGCAGCCAAGGGTGGGGGCCGGACAATGAGCAGTTCTTC	CASSQGWGPDNEQFF
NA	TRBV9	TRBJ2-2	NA	TGTGCCAGCAGTACCTACGCCGGAGGGGGCGGGGAGCTGTTTTTT	CASSTYAGGGGELFF
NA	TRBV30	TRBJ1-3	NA	TGTGCCCGAGCCTCAGGGGTCGGCTCTGGAAACACCATATATTTT	CARASGVGSGNTIYF
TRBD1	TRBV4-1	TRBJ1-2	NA	TGCGCCAGCAGCCATCGACTTCCGGGACAGCAGAATTATGGCTACACCTTC	CASSHRLPGQQNYGYTF
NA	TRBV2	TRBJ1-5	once	TGTGCCAGCAGTGAATTAAGTCCCAGCTCGGGCCAGCCCCAGCATTTT	CASSELSPSSGQPQHF